This T cell receptor (beta chain) was sequenced in a study of cytomegalovirus exposure and HLA in healthy donors. The V gene end was trimmed by 2 bases and the J gene end by 0 bases; junction bases not matched to a gene: 4. The V gene's germline CDR1 is MGHRA and CDR2 YSYEKL. The CDR3 is made up of 17 amino acids. Primers for the PCR totalled 60 Vbeta and 13 Jbeta. Profiled with immunoSEQ multiplex PCR; TCRdb holds only in-frame clones, not every one. The repertoire holds 160,000 or so clones, with approximately 82% as singletons. Study-level results: There was a cluster of highly shared sequence variants that was likely a sequencing artifact. The analysis excluded some indistinguishable V segments, including TRBV6-2 and TRBV6-3. A later analysis showed that HLA-associated TCR beta chains had undergone more clonal expansion than equally common others.

A word on this clone: The antigen remains undetermined.

J is TRBJ2-1 and V is TRBV4-1; 10 bases are shared with TRBD2. The source of this sequence is a woman aged 45-65 years in good health and CMV-seropositive. Sequenced material: PBMCs. The CDR3 nucleotides read TGCGCCAGCAGCCAACGGGCTAGCGGGAGCTCCTACAATGAGCAGTTCTTC. Translation gives CASSQRASGSSYNEQFF.